This passage covers 28 T cell receptor beta chains from one sample sequenced in a study of cytomegalovirus exposure and HLA in healthy donors. Primers included in the PCR were 60 Vbeta and 13 Jbeta primers. Assay: immunoSEQ multiplex PCR; the TCRdb copy retains only in-frame clones and omits some. Among around 200,000 clones listed, 65% to 90% were seen once. The material sequenced was PBMCs. The receptors were gathered from a woman younger than 45 in good health and CMV-seronegative.

V is TRBV2 and J is TRBJ1-2; 12 bases agree with TRBD1. Trimming took 5 bases from V and 0 from J; bases not matched to a gene: 13. CDR1 and CDR2 from the germline V gene are SNHLY and FYNNEI. This CDR3 contains 19 residues. The CDR3 sequence is CASSLTSTGQGASNYGYTF. CDR3 bases: TGTGCCAGCAGTTTAACCTCAACGGGACAGGGGGCCTCTAACTATGGCTACACCTTC.

J is TRBJ1-1 and V is TRBV6-1, with TRBD1 as a possible D gene (5 bases). Germline lookup yields CDR1 MNHNS and CDR2 SASEGT. V dropped 8 bases and J dropped 7 bases, with 20 bases sitting between them. The CDR3 is made up of 14 amino acids. Here the CDR3 DNA reads TGTGCCAGCCTACAGGATCCAACTTACCTTGAAGCTTTCTTT. As protein: CASLQDPTYLEAFF.

The chain links TRBV6-6 to TRBJ1-2; no clear D gene. CDR1 and CDR2 (germline): MNHNY, SVGAGI (reference sequence). With 7 bases removed from V and 0 bases from J, the gap between germline ends came to 9 bases. The CDR3 runs 13 residues. CDR3 bases: TGTGCCAGCAACTTGTTCTCTAACTATGGCTACACCTTC. Translation: CASNLFSNYGYTF.

As regards this clone: Other DNA sequences of this sample code for an identical CDR3. The gene calls are TRBV4-1 and TRBJ2-7; D is possibly TRBD2 (5 bases). The V end lost 0 bases, the J end lost 0 bases, and 6 bases lay between the germline ends. Germline CDR1 and CDR2: MGHRA and YSYEKL. This CDR3 comprises 14 residues. The CDR3 DNA is TGCGCCAGCAGCCAAGAACGGGGCTCCTACGAGCAGTACTTC. Its protein product is CASSQERGSYEQYF.

The chain links TRBV5-1 to TRBJ2-6, with a tentative D call TRBD2 (5 bases). The germline V gene encodes CDR1 SGHRS and CDR2 YFSETQ. This CDR3 region has 15 residues. V lost 1 base and J lost 3, with 8 bases in between. CDR3 DNA sequence: TGCGCCAGCAGCTTGTCCGGGGTTGGGGCCAACGTCCTGACTTTC. This gives the protein CASSLSGVGANVLTF.

The chain combines TRBV27 with TRBJ2-7; maybe TRBD1 (5 bases). The CDR3 is 17 residues long. Between the trimmed V and J ends, which lost 0 bases and 4 bases, there was a span of 19 bases. Germline V lookup: CDR1 MNHEY, CDR2 SMNVEV (reference sequence). CDR3 sequence (DNA): TGTGCCAGCAGTTTATCGGGGCCCTCCACCCGCTCTTACGAGCAGTACTTC. This sequence encodes CASSLSGPSTRSYEQYF.

This clone was picked up one time. The CDR3 spells CASSAHDRSYYGYTF. As DNA, the CDR3 is TGTGCCAGCAGCGCCCATGACAGGTCCTACTATGGCTACACCTTC. This chain uses TRBV9 with TRBJ1-2, with a tentative D call TRBD1 (6 bases). The CDR3 is 15 amino acids. V was trimmed by 3 bases and J by 3 bases, leaving 15 bases between them. Germline loops: CDR1 SGDLS, CDR2 YYNGEE.

V is TRBV13 and J is TRBJ2-1; D not certain. The ends were cut back, 4 bases at V and 0 bases at J, with 4 bases in the middle. There are 13 residues in the CDR3. CDR1 and CDR2 from the germline V gene are PRHDT and FYEKMQ (reference sequence). The CDR3 loop is CASSSRSYNEQFF. The CDR3 DNA sequence: TGTGCCAGCAGCTCCCGCTCCTACAATGAGCAGTTCTTC.

The gene calls are TRBV4-1 and TRBJ2-2; tentative D call: TRBD1 (6 bases). V dropped 2 bases and J dropped 3 bases, with 16 bases sitting between them. The V gene's germline CDR1 is MGHRA and CDR2 YSYEKL. CDR3 size: 17 residues. The DNA of the CDR3 is TGCGCCAGCAGCCAATCCGGGACACCTTGGGACACCGGGGAGCTGTTTTTT. Its protein is CASSQSGTPWDTGELFF.

The chain joins TRBV14 to TRBJ2-7, with D maybe TRBD2 (7 bases). The CDR3 is made up of 16 amino acids. Germline assignment: CDR1 SGHDN and CDR2 FVKESK. V lost 0 bases and J 2 bases, leaving 14 bases between the germline ends. CDR3 nucleotide sequence: TGTGCCAGCAGCCAAGATTGGGGGGGCCCAACCTACGAGCAGTACTTC. This codes for CASSQDWGGPTYEQYF.

This clone has a single count. The chain couples TRBV9 to TRBJ2-5; 8 bases match TRBD2. The ends lost 4 bases at V and 5 bases at J; junction bases unmatched: 13. This CDR3 region has 16 residues. Germline loops: CDR1 SGDLS, CDR2 YYNGEE. The CDR3 here is CASSPTLGGVVETQYF. In DNA form, the CDR3 reads TGTGCCAGCAGCCCTACACTCGGGGGGGTGGTGGAGACCCAGTACTTC. Supplemented by reference TRBV9 and TRBJ2-5, the full variable domain reads DSGVTQTPKHLITATGQRVTLRCSPRSGDLSVYWYQQSLDQGLQFLIQYYNGEERAKGNILERFSAQQFPDLHSELNLSSLELGDSALYFCASSPTLGGVVETQYFGPGTRLLVL.

A word on this clone: One end of the junction varies from germline; a read error may be responsible. The V and J genes are TRBV4-1 and TRBJ2-3; 12 bases fit TRBD2. The germline gives CDR1 MGHRA, CDR2 YSYEKL. The CDR3 loop spans 17 amino acids. CDR3 in amino acids: CASGQGILAGGRDTQYF. CDR3 DNA sequence: TGCGCCAGCGGCCAAGGCATACTAGCGGGAGGACGAGATACGCAGTATTTT.

The chain recombines TRBV6-1 with TRBJ2-7, with D possibly TRBD1 on 5 matching bases. V was clipped by 7 bases and J by 4 bases, with 17 bases between them. Germline V CDR1 and CDR2: MNHNS, SASEGT. This CDR3 contains 14 residues. The CDR3 nucleotides read TGTGCCAGCACCCCGACAGCCTTTCCTTACGAGCAGTACTTC. Translated, it gives CASTPTAFPYEQYF.

This sequence joins TRBV19 and TRBJ1-2; D is unresolved. The CDR3 has 13 amino acids. The V gene lost 4 bases and the J gene lost 5 bases, with 11 bases spanning the gap. Looked up from germline, CDR1 is LNHDA and CDR2 is SQIVND (reference sequence). CDR3 sequence: CASSTQARYGYTF. DNA for the CDR3: TGTGCCAGTAGTACCCAGGCTCGGTATGGCTACACCTTC.

The V gene is TRBV2, the J gene TRBJ1-5; no definite D call. In germline, CDR1 is SNHLY, CDR2 FYNNEI. The CDR3 covers 15 residues. The V and J ends lost 6 bases and 0 bases respectively, with 12 bases between them. The CDR3 region has the DNA TGTGCCAGCAGAGAGGACTCATATAGCAATCAGCCCCAGCATTTT. Amino acids: CASREDSYSNQPQHF.

This clone was found once. This chain links TRBV10-3 with TRBJ1-1; D gene ambiguous. V lost 6 bases and J lost 1, with 9 bases in between. The CDR3 has 13 residues. The germline V gene has CDR1 ENHRY and CDR2 SYGVKD. The CDR3 bases are TGTGCCATCAGATCAGCAGGGAACACTGAAGCTTTCTTT. Translating it yields CAIRSAGNTEAFF.

V gene TRBV28 combines with J gene TRBJ2-1; 10 nucleotides line up with TRBD2. CDR3 size: 17 residues. The trim removed 0 bases at V and 6 bases at J, leaving 8 bases unmatched. The V gene's germline CDR1 is MDHEN and CDR2 SYDVKM. CDR3 nucleotides: TGTGCCAGCAGTTTATGGGGAGCGGGGGGGCCTCGCAATGAGCAGTTCTTC. This codes for CASSLWGAGGPRNEQFF.

Of note for this clone: One end of the junction is discordant with germline, which a read error may explain. V and J are TRBV5-1 and TRBJ2-3, with TRBD1 as a possible D gene (6 bases). The CDR3 runs to 13 residues. CDR1 and CDR2 (germline): SGHRS, YFSETQ. The CDR3 DNA follows: TGCGCCAGCAGCACCCCCGGGACACCCATCCTGCATTTT. Residues: CASSTPGTPILHF.

The rearrangement links TRBV27 to TRBJ1-5; 11 bases match TRBD1. Germline V gene lookup returns CDR1 MNHEY and CDR2 SMNVEV (reference sequence). The CDR3 length is 16 residues. Trimming cost V 6 bases and J 4 bases; bases outside gene matches: 8. The CDR3 DNA reads TGTGCCAGCAGCCGGGTAGGGACAGGGGGAAATCAGCCCCAGCATTTT. It translates to CASSRVGTGGNQPQHF.

This clone appeared a single time. This specimen includes other DNA sequences encoding the same CDR3. V gene TRBV28 combines with J gene TRBJ2-6, with D perhaps TRBD1 (6 bases). V lost 8 bases and J lost 1, with 9 bases in between. Germline CDR1 reads MDHEN; CDR2 reads SYDVKM. This CDR3 has 14 amino acids. DNA for the CDR3: TGTGCCAGCTCTAGGGGGTCTGGGGCCAACGTCCTGACTTTC. Translating it yields CASSRGSGANVLTF.

This sequence joins TRBV21-1 and TRBJ2-5; the table's TRBD2 call for D was not verified on the DNA. TRBV21-1 is a recognized pseudogene. This CDR3 region has 20 residues. The CDR3 spells CASSKARYLTGSAWVETQYF. CDR3 nucleotide sequence: TGTGCCAGCAGCAAAGCTCGCTACTTGACGGGGTCCGCGTGGGTAGAGACCCAGTACTTC.

The V call is TRBV6-5, the J call TRBJ2-7; TRBD1 matches at 7 bases. This CDR3 has 13 residues. Germline CDR1 MNHEY, CDR2 SVGAGI. The V and J ends lost 6 bases and 4 bases, in that order; junction bases with no gene match: 6. CDR3 protein: CASSLGQFYEQYF. In DNA, the CDR3 is TGTGCCAGCAGCTTGGGACAGTTTTACGAGCAGTACTTC.

This clone was observed once. This chain connects TRBV11-2 to TRBJ1-1; the D gene is possibly TRBD1 (5 bases). CDR1 SGHAT and CDR2 FQNNGV come from the germline V gene. CDR3 length equals 15 residues. Trimming pared 8 bases from V and 1 base from J, leaving 17 bases between. The CDR3 DNA sequence: TGTGCCAGCTCCTACGGGGGTAGGTGGAACACTGAAGCTTTCTTT. Translation: CASSYGGRWNTEAFF.

This chain links TRBV19 with TRBJ1-1, with 8 bases aligning to TRBD1. Per germline, CDR1 LNHDA and CDR2 SQIVND (reference sequence). The junction had 5 bases not matched to a gene; V was cut back by 4 bases and J by 1 base. This CDR3 is 15 amino acids long. CDR3 in amino acids: CASSRTGGGNTEAFF. CDR3 coding DNA: TGTGCCAGTAGTAGAACAGGGGGGGGGAACACTGAAGCTTTCTTT.

This clone has only a few counts. This chain links TRBV28 with TRBJ1-3; D might be TRBD1 (5 bases). The germline V gene has CDR1 MDHEN and CDR2 SYDVKM. This CDR3 has 13 amino acids. Trimming stripped 8 bases from V and 7 bases from J, with 15 bases between. The CDR3 sequence: CASSRGRANTIYF. The CDR3 DNA follows: TGTGCCAGCTCCCGGGGGAGGGCCAACACCATATATTTT. The whole variable domain, remainder taken from reference TRBV28 and TRBJ1-3, is DVKVTQSSRYLVKRTGEKVFLECVQDMDHENMFWYRQDPGLGLRLIYFSYDVKMKEKGDIPEGYSVSREKKERFSLILESASTNQTSMYLCASSRGRANTIYFGEGSWLTVV.

This chain connects TRBV5-4 to TRBJ2-7, with D possibly being TRBD1 (5 bases). CDR3 length: 14 amino acids. V gave up 0 bases and J gave up 5 bases, with 12 bases separating them. Germline CDR1 is SGHNT and CDR2 is YYREEE (reference sequence). CDR3 DNA: TGTGCCAGCAGCTTGGCAAGGGGTTTGGACGAGCAGTACTTC. This translates into CASSLARGLDEQYF.

The chain carries TRBV28 and TRBJ2-7; 7 bases are a match to TRBD1. The germline V gene has CDR1 MDHEN and CDR2 SYDVKM. With V trimmed by 4 bases and J by 5 bases, 8 bases remained unmatched. This CDR3 contains 14 residues. The CDR3 bases are TGTGCCAGCAGTTCCTCCACAGGGGATAACGAGCAGTACTTC. This encodes CASSSSTGDNEQYF. Drawing the rest from reference TRBV28 and TRBJ2-7, the complete variable domain is DVKVTQSSRYLVKRTGEKVFLECVQDMDHENMFWYRQDPGLGLRLIYFSYDVKMKEKGDIPEGYSVSREKKERFSLILESASTNQTSMYLCASSSSTGDNEQYFGPGTRLTVT.

The chain carries TRBV7-6 and TRBJ2-7; the match to TRBD2 covers 10 bases. This CDR3 has 16 amino acids. CDR1 and CDR2 (germline): SGHVS, FNYEAQ. The ends lost 1 base at V and 7 bases at J; junction bases unmatched: 10. DNA of the CDR3: TGTGCCAGCAGCTTAGGACGAGCGGGAGGGCCCAGGGAGCAGTACTTC. It encodes CASSLGRAGGPREQYF. Variable domain in full (rest from reference TRBV7-6 and TRBJ2-7): GAGVSQSPRYKVTKRGQDVALRCDPISGHVSLYWYRQALGQGPEFLTYFNYEAQQDKSGLPNDRFSAERPEGSISTLTIQRTEQRDSAMYRCASSLGRAGGPREQYFGPGTRLTVT.